This T cell receptor beta chain was recovered during a study of vaccination and CD4 T cells after COVID-19. Sample treatment: roughly ten-day PBMC culture with coronavirus spike peptide pools or control peptides (ViraFEST assay). ViraFEST relied on peptide pools to expand antigen-specific T cells; the TCRs were sequenced afterward. Turning to this clonotype: As yet, its antigen is unknown.

An Oncomine TCR Beta short-read assay was used to sequence the DNA from cultured CD4+ T cells. Genomic DNA was isolated from CD4+ T cells that had been cultured. TCRdb fed the PCR reads into MiXCR, producing one record per CDR3 protein. The sample has 8,500 to 13,000 distinct CDR3 sequences; 55% to 60% are singletons. This CDR3 spans 14 amino acids. V lost 2 bases, J lost 1 base, and 6 bases lay in between. CDR1 is SGHNT and CDR2 is YYREEE in the germline V gene (reference sequence). This clonotype originated in a human donor who had recovered from COVID-19. This chain uses TRBV5-4 with TRBJ2-2; no reliable D call. Sequencing was carried out using CD4+ T cells from blood, cultured in vitro. CDR3 protein: CASSFNRNTGELFF. As DNA, the CDR3 is TGTGCCAGCAGCTTTAACCGGAACACCGGGGAGCTGTTTTTT.